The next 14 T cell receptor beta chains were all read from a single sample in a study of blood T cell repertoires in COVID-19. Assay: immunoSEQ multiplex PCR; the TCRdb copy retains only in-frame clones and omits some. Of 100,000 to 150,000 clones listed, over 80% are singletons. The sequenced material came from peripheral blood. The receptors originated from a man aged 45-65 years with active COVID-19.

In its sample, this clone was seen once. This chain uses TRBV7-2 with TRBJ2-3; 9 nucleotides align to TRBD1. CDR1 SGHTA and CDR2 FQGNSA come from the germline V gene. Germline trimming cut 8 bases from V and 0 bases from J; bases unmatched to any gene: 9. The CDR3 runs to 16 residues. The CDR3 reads CASGLQGAPSTDTQYF. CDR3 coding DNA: TGTGCCAGCGGTCTACAGGGGGCCCCTAGCACAGATACGCAGTATTTT.

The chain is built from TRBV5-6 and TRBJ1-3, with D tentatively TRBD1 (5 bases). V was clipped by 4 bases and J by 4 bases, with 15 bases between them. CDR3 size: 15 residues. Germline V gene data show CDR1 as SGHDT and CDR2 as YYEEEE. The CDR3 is CASSPVAGKGNTIYF. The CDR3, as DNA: TGTGCCAGCAGCCCGGTTGCAGGGAAAGGAAACACCATATATTTT.

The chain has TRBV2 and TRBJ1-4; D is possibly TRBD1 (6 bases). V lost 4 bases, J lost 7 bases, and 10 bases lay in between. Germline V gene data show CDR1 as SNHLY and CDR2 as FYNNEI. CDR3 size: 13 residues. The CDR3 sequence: CASSGGLGEKLFF. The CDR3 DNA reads TGTGCCAGCAGTGGGGGGCTCGGTGAAAAACTGTTTTTT.

The CDR3: CASSKLVAGGGQPQHF. In nucleotides, the CDR3 is TGTGCCAGCAGCAAATTGGTGGCAGGGGGAGGTCAGCCCCAGCATTTT. The rearrangement links TRBV21-1 to TRBJ1-5; the D call TRBD1 from the table was never checked on the DNA. TRBV21-1 is a known pseudogene. This CDR3 has 16 amino acids.

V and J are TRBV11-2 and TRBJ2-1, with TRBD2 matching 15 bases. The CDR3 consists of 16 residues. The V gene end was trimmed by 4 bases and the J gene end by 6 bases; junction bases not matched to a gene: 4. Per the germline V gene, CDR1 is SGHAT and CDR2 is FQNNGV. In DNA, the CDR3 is TGTGCCAGCAGCTCAGAGGGACTAGCGGGGGGCAATGAGCAGTTCTTC. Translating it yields CASSSEGLAGGNEQFF.

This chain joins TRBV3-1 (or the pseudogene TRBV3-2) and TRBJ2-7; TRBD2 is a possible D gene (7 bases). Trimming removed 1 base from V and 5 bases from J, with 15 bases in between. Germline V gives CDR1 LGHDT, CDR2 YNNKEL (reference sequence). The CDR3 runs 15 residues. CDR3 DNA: TGTGCCAGCAGCCAAGGGGGGGGCAGTGCGAACGAGCAGTACTTC. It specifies CASSQGGGSANEQYF.

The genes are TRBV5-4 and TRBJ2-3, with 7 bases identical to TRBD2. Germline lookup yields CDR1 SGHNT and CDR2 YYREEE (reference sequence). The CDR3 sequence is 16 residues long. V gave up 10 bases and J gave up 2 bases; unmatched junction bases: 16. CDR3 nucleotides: TGTGCCTCCAACGGCGGCTACCTAGCGGACACAGATACGCAGTATTTT. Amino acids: CASNGGYLADTDTQYF.

CDR3 region: CASLKTSGGPRNNEQFF. The DNA of the CDR3 is TGCGCCAGCCTAAAGACTAGCGGGGGGCCACGGAACAATGAGCAGTTCTTC. This chain uses TRBV5-1 with TRBJ2-1; TRBD2 matches at 13 bases. V dropped 7 bases and J dropped 5; count of bases not matched to a gene: 12. Germline V CDR1 and CDR2: SGHRS, YFSETQ. CDR3 length: 17 amino acids.

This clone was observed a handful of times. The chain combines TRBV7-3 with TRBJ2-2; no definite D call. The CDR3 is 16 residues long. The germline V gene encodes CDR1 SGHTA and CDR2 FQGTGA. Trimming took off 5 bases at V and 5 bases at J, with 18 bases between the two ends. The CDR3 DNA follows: TGTGCCAGCAGCCTTTACCACGGCGCGGAGACCGGGGAGCTGTTTTTT. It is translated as CASSLYHGAETGELFF.

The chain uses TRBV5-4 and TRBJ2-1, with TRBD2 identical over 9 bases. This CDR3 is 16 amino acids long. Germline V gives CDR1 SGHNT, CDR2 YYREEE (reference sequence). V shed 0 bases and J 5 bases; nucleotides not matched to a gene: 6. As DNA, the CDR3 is TGTGCCAGCAGCTTGGCGGGACTAGCCGGGAACAATGAGCAGTTCTTC. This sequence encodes CASSLAGLAGNNEQFF.

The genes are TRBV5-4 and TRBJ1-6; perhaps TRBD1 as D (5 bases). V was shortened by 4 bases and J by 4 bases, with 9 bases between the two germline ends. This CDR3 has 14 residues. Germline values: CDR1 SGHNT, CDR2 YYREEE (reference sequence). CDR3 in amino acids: CASSRDRYNSPLHF. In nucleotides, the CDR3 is TGTGCCAGCAGCCGCGACAGATATAATTCACCCCTCCACTTT.

Here the CDR3 DNA reads TGTGCCAGCAGACTCGGCTCTCGGCCCGGGGATGGCTACACCTTC. Protein product: CASRLGSRPGDGYTF. The chain has TRBV6-5 and TRBJ1-2; D is unresolved. The V end was cut by 6 bases, the J end by 6 bases, with 20 bases between. Germline V lookup: CDR1 MNHEY, CDR2 SVGAGI. The CDR3 totals 15 residues.

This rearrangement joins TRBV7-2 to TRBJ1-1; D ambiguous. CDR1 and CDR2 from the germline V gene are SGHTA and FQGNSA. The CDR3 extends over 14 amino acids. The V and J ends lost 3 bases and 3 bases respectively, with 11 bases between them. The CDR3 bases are TGTGCCAGCAGCTTCGGGGATTTACACACTGAAGCTTTCTTT. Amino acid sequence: CASSFGDLHTEAFF.

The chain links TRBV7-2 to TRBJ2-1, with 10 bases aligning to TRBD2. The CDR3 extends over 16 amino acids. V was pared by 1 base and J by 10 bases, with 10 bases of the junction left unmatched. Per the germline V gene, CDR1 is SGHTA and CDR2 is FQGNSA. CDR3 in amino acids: CASSLGPAGGRPEQFF. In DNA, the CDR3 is TGTGCCAGCAGCTTAGGACCAGCGGGGGGGCGTCCGGAGCAGTTCTTC. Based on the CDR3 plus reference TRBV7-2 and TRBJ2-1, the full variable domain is GAGVSQSPSNKVTEKGKDVELRCDPISGHTALYWYRQSLGQGLEFLIYFQGNSAPDKSGLPSDRFSAERTGGSVSTLTIQRTQQEDSAVYLCASSLGPAGGRPEQFFGPGTRLTVL.